This TCR beta chain was found in a study of cytotoxic CD8 clonotypes in ibrutinib-treated CLL (dated by TCRdb to the early 2020s). For the study in its entirety: The cohort had around twelve relapsed/refractory and roughly 15 treatment-naive patients; approximately 17 were IGHV unmutated. Partial responses were observed in about 24 patients and complete responses in 2; after a median follow-up of around 68 months, remission was maintained in 14 patients and progression was observed in approximately 12. Response samples were taken after a median of roughly a year on treatment, ranging from about 6 to 40 months. On average, each sample yielded 255,043 productive templates and under 95,000 productive rearrangements. Of the approximately 87 participants in the trial, about two dozen had longitudinal samples available. Cryopreserved peripheral blood mononuclear cells were obtained prior to treatment, at the time of response, and at either disease progression or sustained remission. All remission and progressive disease samples were collected while patients were still receiving ibrutinib.

Points the paper makes about the study in general: Lymph node repertoires were not examined, and the timing of sampling was not matched between patients in sustained remission and those whose disease progressed. At ibrutinib response clonality went up, during sustained remission it held steady, and at progression it dropped back toward baseline. Baseline clonality exceeded that of age-matched healthy donors and correlated strongly with circulating CD8+ T-cell counts. Public clonotypes were rare and either shrank or stayed stable during treatment, and the rise in clonality at ibrutinib response reflected expansion of private clonotypes.

The goal of deep resolution MiSeq sequencing was a depth between 1 in 1 million and 1 in 200,000 T cells, and coverage averaged 10x per clonotype. The immunoSEQ hsTCRB Kit was used to generate the TCR beta libraries. The published analysis was carried out like this. Data were analyzed with ImmunoSEQ Data Assistant and ImmunoSEQ Analyzer, with V, D and J genes assigned per IMGT definitions. Clonality, which ranges from 0 to 1, was calculated by subtracting the normalized Shannon entropy of productive rearrangement frequencies from one. Only overrepresented clonotypes making up at least 0.05% of the repertoire of each patient were included in the public clonotype analysis. Thirteen repertoires from age-matched healthy donors, obtained from immuneACCESS, served as clonality controls. The table comes from immuneACCESS by way of TCRdb, which keeps in-frame sequences with V and J called. Part of the clones is missing from these tables; in studies checked, under half for an unresolved V gene and the rest for unknown reasons. The V and J calls and the clone size are those of that table, but D and trimming were determined from the DNA. The sample table records some 160,000 clones; roughly 80% of these occur just once. Approximately 2% of the sample is taken by the ten largest.

Explained via the paper, the time point label denotes: about a year on ibrutinib. Roughly 1.9 micrograms of genomic DNA were extracted from cryopreserved PBMCs for TCR beta library preparation. High-throughput TCR beta sequencing was performed on longitudinal blood samples from CLL patients receiving ibrutinib monotherapy. The patients took part in an open-label, single-center phase 2 trial of ibrutinib monotherapy. After removal of 4 bases from V and 7 bases from J, the junction retains 8 bases not matched to a gene. The CDR3 sequence holds 14 residues, the cysteine and phenylalanine included. The entry retains the CDR3 DNA only, 42 bases that are in frame from base 1. CDR1 and CDR2 are read off the germline V gene as SGHRS and YFSETQ. Concerning this clone itself: The clone's antigen remains unknown. Nothing much larger sits one base from this clone, and base qualities are not available.

This sequence originates from a human donor with chronic lymphocytic leukemia. This specimen consisted of PBMCs, obtained after 12 months of ibrutinib treatment. Recombination linked TRBV5-1 to TRBJ1-2, with 9 bases matching TRBD1. The nucleotide sequence is TGCGCCAGCAGCGTCCTACAGGGGGCGGGTGGCTACACCTTC. It translates to CASSVLQGAGGYTF. The CDR3, completed at both ends by the reference TRBV5-1 and TRBJ1-2 genes, gives the full variable domain KAGVTQTPRYLIKTRGQQVTLSCSPISGHRSVSWYQQTPGQGLQFLFEYFSETQRNKGNFPGRFSGRQFSNSRSEMNVSTLELGDSALYLCASSVLQGAGGYTFGSGTRLTVV.